This T cell receptor (beta chain) was sequenced for a study of T cell responses to AZD1222 COVID-19 vaccine. V lost 5 bases, J lost 0 bases, and 16 bases lay in between. The germline gives CDR1 SGHVS, CDR2 FQNEAQ. The CDR3 is 16 residues long. This clone was observed once. TCRdb's table, derived via immunoSEQ multiplex PCR, lists solely in-frame clones and lacks some. Of 95,000 to 150,000 clones listed, roughly nine tenths are singletons. The origin of this receptor is an adult in good health. Sequenced here: peripheral blood, sampled on day 0 of AZD1222 vaccination. The rearrangement links TRBV7-8 to TRBJ1-2, with D possibly being TRBD1 (6 bases). The CDR3 region has the DNA TGTGCCAGCAGCCCACGAGAGGGGGATGCTAACTATGGCTACACCTTC. Translating gives CASSPREGDANYGYTF.